This T cell receptor beta chain was identified during a study of PD-L1 blockade in urothelial cancer. The J segment lost 5 bases and the V segment lost 4 bases, leaving 11 bases of the junction unmatched. The CDR3 totals 16 residues. Germline V CDR1 and CDR2: SGHTA, FQGNSA. Generated by immunoSEQ multiplex PCR, the TCRdb table keeps only in-frame clones and is missing some. The data contain roughly 63,000 clones, roughly 79% of them singletons. In regard to this clone: What it binds is not known.

Whole-study results and caveats: Prediction of better survival came from below-median pretreatment blood TCR clonality.

The sample's time point: pretreatment peripheral blood. The sequenced sample was PBMCs, obtained around atezolizumab (anti-PD-L1) treatment. V gene TRBV7-2 combines with J gene TRBJ2-7; 10 bases are shared with TRBD2. This clonotype originated in a man in his sixties or seventies with urothelial cancer. In nucleotides, the CDR3 is TGTGCCAGCAGCTCGAGGGGCGGGACTAGCGAAGACGAGCAGTACTTC. Its translation is CASSSRGGTSEDEQYF.